A selection of T cell receptor beta chains follows, all from one sample in a study of control samples from healthy donors and cancer patients. Here immunoSEQ multiplex PCR was the method, and the copy in TCRdb shows in-frame clones only, minus some. This sample carries fewer than 250,000 clones, around 93% of them seen once, and the ten largest clones take less than 2%. Sequencing was done on a sample of blood. These receptors all come from a man under 40 in good health. Each CDR3 is given with its conserved first and last residue. Fields, in order: clone size, V gene, J gene, D gene, CDR3 DNA, CDR3 protein. The D gene is left open where the match is weak. The size field is filled for only some rows; it gives once, few, many or a size class.

clone size: once
V gene: TRBV5-5
J gene: TRBJ2-2
D gene: -
CDR3 DNA: TGTGCCACCCAGGATCTGAACACCGGGGAGCTGTTTTTT
CDR3 protein: CATQDLNTGELFF

clone size: -
V gene: TRBV10-3
J gene: TRBJ1-2
D gene: -
CDR3 DNA: TGTGCCATCAGTGTTTGGGACGGAAGCTATGGCTACACCTTC
CDR3 protein: CAISVWDGSYGYTF

clone size: -
V gene: TRBV28
J gene: TRBJ1-1
D gene: -
CDR3 DNA: TGTGCCAGCAGTTTAGTTGAGAACACTGAAGCTTTCTTT
CDR3 protein: CASSLVENTEAFF

clone size: few
V gene: TRBV27
J gene: TRBJ2-1
D gene: TRBD2
CDR3 DNA: TGTGCCAGCAGCGGACTAGCGGGGATTCTATGGAATGAGCAGTTCTTC
CDR3 protein: CASSGLAGILWNEQFF

clone size: -
V gene: TRBV18
J gene: TRBJ1-6
D gene: TRBD1
CDR3 DNA: TGTGCCAGCTCACCACAGGACAGGGGTAGTTCACCCCTCCACTTT
CDR3 protein: CASSPQDRGSSPLHF

clone size: -
V gene: TRBV5-1
J gene: TRBJ2-5
D gene: -
CDR3 DNA: TGCGCCAGCAGCTTGTTCGTTGGCGAGACCCAGTACTTC
CDR3 protein: CASSLFVGETQYF

clone size: -
V gene: TRBV11-2
J gene: TRBJ2-1
D gene: -
CDR3 DNA: TGTGCCAGCAGCTTAGGACCGGCCAGCTCCTACAATGAGCAGTTCTTC
CDR3 protein: CASSLGPASSYNEQFF

clone size: -
V gene: TRBV2
J gene: TRBJ1-4
D gene: -
CDR3 DNA: TGTGCCAGCAGCCGGGGCGGCAATGGGGATCTTGAAAAACTGTTTTTT
CDR3 protein: CASSRGGNGDLEKLFF

clone size: -
V gene: TRBV9
J gene: TRBJ2-5
D gene: -
CDR3 DNA: TGTGCCAGCAGCGTCTCCCAACAGGGCCCGACGTACTTC
CDR3 protein: CASSVSQQGPTYF

clone size: -
V gene: TRBV5-1
J gene: TRBJ2-2
D gene: TRBD1
CDR3 DNA: TGCGCCAGCAGCTTGGCTAAGGGGGACAGGGCCCTCTCAACCGGGGAGCTGTTTTTT
CDR3 protein: CASSLAKGDRALSTGELFF

clone size: -
V gene: TRBV5-4
J gene: TRBJ2-7
D gene: TRBD1
CDR3 DNA: TGTGCCAGCAGCTTCGGGACAGGGAACGAGCAGTACTTC
CDR3 protein: CASSFGTGNEQYF

clone size: few
V gene: TRBV5-1
J gene: TRBJ1-1
D gene: -
CDR3 DNA: TGCGCCAGCAGCTATTTCGGGCCTAACACTGAAGCTTTCTTT
CDR3 protein: CASSYFGPNTEAFF

clone size: -
V gene: TRBV21-1
J gene: TRBJ1-1
D gene: -
CDR3 DNA: TGTGCCAGCAGCACCCCCTGGCAGGGGATGAACACTGAAGCTTTCTTT
CDR3 protein: CASSTPWQGMNTEAFF

clone size: -
V gene: TRBV6-2/TRBV6-3
J gene: TRBJ2-5
D gene: TRBD1
CDR3 DNA: TGTGCCAGCAGTTACGGGGGACAGTACCAAGAGACCCAGTACTTC
CDR3 protein: CASSYGGQYQETQYF

clone size: -
V gene: TRBV28
J gene: TRBJ2-2
D gene: -
CDR3 DNA: TGTGCCAGCAGTCCCCCTGGCCAGAACACCGGGGAGCTGTTTTTT
CDR3 protein: CASSPPGQNTGELFF

clone size: -
V gene: TRBV29-1
J gene: TRBJ2-1
D gene: -
CDR3 DNA: TGCAGCGTTGAGCCCGGATACAATGAGCAGTTCTTC
CDR3 protein: CSVEPGYNEQFF

clone size: medium-sized
V gene: TRBV6-6
J gene: TRBJ1-1
D gene: -
CDR3 DNA: TGTGCCAGCATCAGAGGGTTCACTGAAGCTTTCTTT
CDR3 protein: CASIRGFTEAFF

clone size: few
V gene: TRBV4-2
J gene: TRBJ2-1
D gene: -
CDR3 DNA: TGTGCCAGCAGCCAAGGAGTACGGGATTCGGATCTGCATGAGCAGTTCTTC
CDR3 protein: CASSQGVRDSDLHEQFF

clone size: -
V gene: TRBV5-6
J gene: TRBJ2-7
D gene: -
CDR3 DNA: TGTGCCAGCAGCAGGGCTGCCACCTACGAGCAGTACTTC
CDR3 protein: CASSRAATYEQYF

clone size: -
V gene: TRBV15
J gene: TRBJ1-5
D gene: -
CDR3 DNA: TGTGCCACCAGCATCTACCTTGCGAATCAGCCCCAGCATTTT
CDR3 protein: CATSIYLANQPQHF

clone size: few
V gene: TRBV5-1
J gene: TRBJ1-4
D gene: -
CDR3 DNA: TGCGCCAGCAGGTACAGGGAAAGGGATGAAAAACTGTTTTTT
CDR3 protein: CASRYRERDEKLFF

clone size: -
V gene: TRBV6-5
J gene: TRBJ1-2
D gene: TRBD1
CDR3 DNA: TGTGCCAGCAGTCGGGGGACAGGGCGTATGGGCTACACCTTC
CDR3 protein: CASSRGTGRMGYTF